This record looks at one T cell receptor (beta chain) sequence and its context. The V end was cut by 4 bases, the J end by 5 bases, with 19 bases between. CDR3 length: 16 amino acids. CDR1 and CDR2 from the germline V gene are SGHNT and YYREEE (reference sequence). Some clones are missing from TCRdb's copy, which holds only in-frame ones; the method was immunoSEQ multiplex PCR. The sample records just under 350,000 clones, about 70% being singletons. The data originate from a study of shared clonotypes between healthy human individuals. The chain carries TRBV5-4 and TRBJ1-5, with D perhaps TRBD1 (5 bases). The sequence was obtained from a man in his thirties or forties in good health. The sequenced material came from memory CD4+ T cells sorted from blood. Sample subset: CD45RA-negative fraction. CDR3 in DNA: TGTGCCAGCAGCCTCACGGGGGGAGCGGGGGATCAGCCCCAGCATTTT. The encoded protein is CASSLTGGAGDQPQHF.